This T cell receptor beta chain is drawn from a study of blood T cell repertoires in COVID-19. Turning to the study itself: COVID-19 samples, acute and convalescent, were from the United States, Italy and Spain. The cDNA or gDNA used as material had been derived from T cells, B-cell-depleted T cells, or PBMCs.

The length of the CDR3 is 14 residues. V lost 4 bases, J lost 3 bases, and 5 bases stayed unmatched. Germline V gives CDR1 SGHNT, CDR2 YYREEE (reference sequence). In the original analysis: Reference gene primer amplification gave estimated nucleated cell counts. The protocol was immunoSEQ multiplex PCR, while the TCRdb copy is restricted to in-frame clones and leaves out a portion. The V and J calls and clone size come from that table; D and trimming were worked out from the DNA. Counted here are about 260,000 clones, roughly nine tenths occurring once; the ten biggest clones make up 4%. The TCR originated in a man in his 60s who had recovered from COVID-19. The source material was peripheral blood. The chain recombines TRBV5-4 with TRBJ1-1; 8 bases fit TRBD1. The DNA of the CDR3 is TGTGCCAGCAGCCGACAGGGGTTGGACACTGAAGCTTTCTTT. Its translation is CASSRQGLDTEAFF.